Following are 19 T cell receptor beta chains from one sample sequenced in a study of cytomegalovirus exposure and HLA in healthy donors. A multiplex PCR was run with 60 Vbeta primers and 13 Jbeta primers. Using immunoSEQ multiplex PCR, the repertoire was profiled, and TCRdb retains in-frame clones only, with some absent. In the table there are about 160,000 clones, 60% to 85% of which are singletons. Sequenced material: PBMCs. These receptors were collected from a woman between 45 and 65 years old in good health and CMV-seropositive.

V and J are TRBV9 and TRBJ1-1; 10 nucleotides align to TRBD1. The CDR3 runs to 14 residues. The V gene's germline CDR1 is SGDLS and CDR2 YYNGEE. J gave up 5 bases and V 3 bases, and 4 bases lay outside the gene matches. The CDR3 region has the DNA TGTGCCAGCAGCGCTCGGGACAGGGGAACTGAAGCTTTCTTT. It translates to CASSARDRGTEAFF.

The rearrangement joins TRBV10-3 to TRBJ1-1; D may be TRBD1 (5 bases). The CDR3 has 13 amino acids. V shed 7 bases and J shed 7 bases, with 16 bases lying between them. CDR1 and CDR2 from the germline V gene are ENHRY and SYGVKD. The CDR3 nucleotides are TGTGCCATCACTAGTAGCAGGGATCTTGAAGCTTTCTTT. As protein: CAITSSRDLEAFF.

The chain employs TRBV5-1 and TRBJ2-7; D remains unclear. Germline CDR1 reads SGHRS; CDR2 reads YFSETQ. The CDR3 runs 11 residues. Trimming stripped 3 bases from V and 7 bases from J, with 8 bases between. The CDR3 region has the DNA TGCGCCAGCAGCTCTAACTGGGAGCAGTACTTC. This translates into CASSSNWEQYF.

This clone has more than one count but fewer than ten. The chain has TRBV5-1 and TRBJ1-1; the D is unclear. The CDR3 length is 14 residues. Trimming left V 3 bases short and J 5 bases short, with 14 bases between. Germline CDR1 is SGHRS and CDR2 is YFSETQ. CDR3 in DNA: TGCGCCAGCAGCTGGCGGCAGGCGGGGACTGAAGCTTTCTTT. The encoded protein is CASSWRQAGTEAFF.

This chain uses TRBV6-1 with TRBJ1-1, with D hard to call. V was clipped by 3 bases and J by 2 bases, with 7 bases between them. The CDR3 runs to 13 residues. The germline V gene has CDR1 MNHNS and CDR2 SASEGT. The CDR3 nucleotides read TGTGCCAGCAGTGAGGAGGTTAACACTGAAGCTTTCTTT. Translated: CASSEEVNTEAFF.

This sequence joins TRBV2 and TRBJ1-5; D is uncertain. CDR3 length: 13 amino acids. Trimming stripped 3 bases from V and 6 bases from J, with 9 bases between. Looked up from germline, CDR1 is SNHLY and CDR2 is FYNNEI. CDR3: CASSDSVGQPQHF. The CDR3 nucleotides are TGTGCCAGCAGTGACAGCGTCGGTCAGCCCCAGCATTTT.

The chain is built from TRBV5-4 and TRBJ2-2, with 8 bases lining up with TRBD2. Per germline, CDR1 SGHNT and CDR2 YYREEE (reference sequence). The CDR3 spans 15 residues. J was trimmed by 5 bases and V by 5 bases; bases with no gene match: 8. CDR3 in DNA: TGTGCCAGCAGTACGGGGGGGCTGCGGACCGGGGAGCTGTTTTTT. Protein: CASSTGGLRTGELFF. Together with reference TRBV5-4 and TRBJ2-2, the CDR3 gives the full variable domain: ETGVTQSPTHLIKTRGQQVTLRCSSQSGHNTVSWYQQALGQGPQFIFQYYREEENGRGNFPPRFSGLQFPNYSSELNVNALELDDSALYLCASSTGGLRTGELFFGEGSRLTVL.

The J gene is TRBJ1-1, the V gene TRBV7-3; D unresolved. Germline V gene sequence: CDR1 SGHTA, CDR2 FQGTGA. V dropped 5 bases and J dropped 8 bases, with 18 bases sitting between them. This CDR3 is built from 14 residues. CDR3 DNA sequence: TGTGCCAGCAGCCTGAGAGGTATGAGGTCAGAAGCTTTCTTT. This translates into CASSLRGMRSEAFF. Complete variable domain (other parts from reference TRBV7-3 and TRBJ1-1): GAGVSQTPSNKVTEKGKYVELRCDPISGHTALYWYRQSLGQGPEFLIYFQGTGAADDSGLPNDRFFAVRPEGSVSTLKIQRTERGDSAVYLCASSLRGMRSEAFFGQGTRLTVV.

Comments on this clone: The germline gene is not matched at one end of the junction; a read error may be the cause. The rearrangement joins TRBV4-2 to TRBJ1-3; no clear D gene. CDR3 length equals 14 residues. CDR1 is LGHNA and CDR2 is YNFKEQ in the germline V gene. The CDR3 DNA reads as TGTGCCAGCAGCGAAGACTCCGGGAGCAACACCATATATTTT. Translating it yields CASSEDSGSNTIYF.

This chain connects TRBV10-3 to TRBJ2-6, with D possibly matching TRBD1 (6 bases). The CDR3 runs 17 residues. V lost 6 bases, J lost 0 bases, and 15 bases lay in between. CDR1 ENHRY and CDR2 SYGVKD come from the germline V gene. In DNA form, the CDR3 reads TGTGCCATCAGCTCACTAGGGGGTGGCTCTGGGGCCAACGTCCTGACTTTC. Translated, it gives CAISSLGGGSGANVLTF.

This clone was seen only a few times. V usage is TRBV4-1 and J usage is TRBJ2-7; 10 nucleotides line up with TRBD1. J was trimmed by 1 base and V by 3 bases; bases with no gene match: 3. The CDR3 length is 15 residues. CDR1 MGHRA and CDR2 YSYEKL come from the germline V gene. CDR3 coding DNA: TGCGCCAGCAGCCACGGACAGGGGGTTTCCTACGAGCAGTACTTC. It codes for CASSHGQGVSYEQYF.

The chain combines TRBV6-1 with TRBJ2-3, with 15 bases lining up with TRBD2. Trimming at V came to 8 bases and at J to 10 bases, leaving 7 bases not matched to a gene. This CDR3 comprises 14 residues. CDR1 and CDR2 (germline): MNHNS, SASEGT. In DNA, the CDR3 is TGTGCCAGCCAGGGACTAGCGGGGGGTCGGGCGCAGTATTTT. This codes for CASQGLAGGRAQYF.

V usage is TRBV27 and J usage is TRBJ1-5; D is possibly TRBD1 (6 bases). With 3 bases removed from V and 4 bases from J, the gap between germline ends came to 13 bases. CDR1 and CDR2 from the germline V gene are MNHEY and SMNVEV (reference sequence). CDR3 length: 15 residues. CDR3 nucleotides: TGTGCCAGCAGTTTTCAGGGGATGAGTAATCAGCCCCAGCATTTT. This encodes CASSFQGMSNQPQHF.

The rearrangement joins TRBV29-1 to TRBJ2-3; 13 bases are shared with TRBD2. Trimming at V came to 3 bases and at J to 6 bases, leaving 6 bases not matched to a gene. This CDR3 is built from 15 residues. Germline CDR1 SQVTM, CDR2 ANQGSEA. This chain's CDR3 is CSVDGLAGVPDTQYF. CDR3 nucleotide sequence: TGCAGCGTTGATGGACTAGCGGGGGTTCCTGATACGCAGTATTTT.

The DNA of the CDR3 is TGTGCCAGTAGTATAGTTCCGGGACAGGGGTATTCACCCCTCCACTTT. It codes for CASSIVPGQGYSPLHF. The rearrangement joins TRBV19 to TRBJ1-6; 10 bases align to TRBD1. The germline V gene has CDR1 LNHDA and CDR2 SQIVND (reference sequence). The CDR3 length is 16 residues. Losses at the gene ends were 1 base for V and 8 bases for J; bases not matched to a gene: 5.

This clone was observed a single time. The chain uses TRBV5-1 and TRBJ2-3, with TRBD2 identical over 10 bases. The V gene's germline CDR1 is SGHRS and CDR2 YFSETQ. This CDR3 is 15 amino acids long. Trimming removed 7 bases from V and 2 bases from J; junction bases left unmatched: 7. CDR3 region: CASGGAGGDTDTQYF. The CDR3 bases are TGCGCCAGCGGAGGAGCGGGGGGGGACACAGATACGCAGTATTTT.

J is TRBJ1-6 and V is TRBV6-6; possible D gene TRBD1, 5 bases. Germline CDR1 MNHNY, CDR2 SVGAGI (reference sequence). The CDR3 has 14 amino acids. The ends were cut back, 7 bases at V and 7 bases at J, with 14 bases in the middle. CDR3 nucleotide sequence: TGTGCCAGCACTACACGGGAGGGGAATTCACCCCTCCACTTT. It codes for CASTTREGNSPLHF.

V usage is TRBV5-1 and J usage is TRBJ2-1; D might be TRBD2 (6 bases). The ends were cut back, 0 bases at V and 5 bases at J, with 9 bases in the middle. Germline V gives CDR1 SGHRS, CDR2 YFSETQ. The CDR3 contains 14 residues. CDR3 loop: CASSLGGEDNEQFF. CDR3 coding DNA: TGCGCCAGCAGCTTGGGGGGGGAGGACAATGAGCAGTTCTTC.

This chain joins TRBV5-6 and TRBJ1-1, with D possibly being TRBD1 (6 bases). This CDR3 has 13 amino acids. Per germline, CDR1 SGHDT and CDR2 YYEEEE. V lost 4 bases and J lost 4, with 11 bases in between. The CDR3 loop reads CASSRQGTTEAFF. The CDR3, as DNA: TGTGCCAGCAGCCGTCAGGGGACCACTGAAGCTTTCTTT.